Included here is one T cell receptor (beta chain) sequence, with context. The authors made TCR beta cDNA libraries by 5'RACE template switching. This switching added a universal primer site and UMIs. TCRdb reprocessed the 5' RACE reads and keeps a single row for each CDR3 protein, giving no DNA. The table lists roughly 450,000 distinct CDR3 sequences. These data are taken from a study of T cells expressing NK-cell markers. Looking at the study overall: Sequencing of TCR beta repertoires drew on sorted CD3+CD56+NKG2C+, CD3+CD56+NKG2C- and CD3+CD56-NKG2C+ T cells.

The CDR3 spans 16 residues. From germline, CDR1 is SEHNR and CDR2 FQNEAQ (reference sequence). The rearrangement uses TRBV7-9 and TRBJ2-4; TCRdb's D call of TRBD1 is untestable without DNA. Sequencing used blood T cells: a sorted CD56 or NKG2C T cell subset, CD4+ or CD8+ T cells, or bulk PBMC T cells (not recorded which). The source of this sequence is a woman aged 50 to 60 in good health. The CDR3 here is CASSLLSPGAKNIQYF.